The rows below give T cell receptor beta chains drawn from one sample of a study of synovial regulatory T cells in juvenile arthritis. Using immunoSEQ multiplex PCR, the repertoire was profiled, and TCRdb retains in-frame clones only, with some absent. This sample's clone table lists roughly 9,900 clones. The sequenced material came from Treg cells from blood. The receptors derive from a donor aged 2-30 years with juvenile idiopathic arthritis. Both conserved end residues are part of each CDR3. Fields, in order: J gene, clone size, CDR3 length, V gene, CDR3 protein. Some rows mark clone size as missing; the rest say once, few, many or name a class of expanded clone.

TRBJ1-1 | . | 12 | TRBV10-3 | CAISESTGEAFF
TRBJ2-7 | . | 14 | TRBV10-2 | CASSDSGLYYEQYF
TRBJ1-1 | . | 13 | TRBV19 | CASKRSLNTEAFF
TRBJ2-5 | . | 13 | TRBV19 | CASSWGTKETQYF
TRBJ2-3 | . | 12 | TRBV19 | CASISSTDTQYF
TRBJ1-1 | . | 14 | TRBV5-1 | CASSLYNTNTEAFF
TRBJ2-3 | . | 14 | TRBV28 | CASSSNLFEDTQYF
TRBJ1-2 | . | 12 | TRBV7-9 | CASSLEGNGYTF
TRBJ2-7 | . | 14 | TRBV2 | CASSEDRFIYEQYF
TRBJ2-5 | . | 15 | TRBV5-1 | CASSLADRVQETQYF
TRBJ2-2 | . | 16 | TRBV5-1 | CASSLLAGEPTGELFF
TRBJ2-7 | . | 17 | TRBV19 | CASSHRGRLSSSYEQYF
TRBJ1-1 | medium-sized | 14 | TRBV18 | CASSPRQGDTEAFF
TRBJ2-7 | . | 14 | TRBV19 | CASTGGRPPYEQYF
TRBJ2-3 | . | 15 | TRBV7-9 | CASSLGSGQADTQYF
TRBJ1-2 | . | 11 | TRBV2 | CASRDWDGYTF
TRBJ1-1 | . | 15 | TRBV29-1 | CSVEGEGQLNTEAFF
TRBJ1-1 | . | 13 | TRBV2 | CASRWDGNTEAFF
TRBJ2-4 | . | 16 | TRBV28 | CASSFGLDRAKNIQYF
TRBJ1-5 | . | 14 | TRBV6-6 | CASSIDRSYQPQHF
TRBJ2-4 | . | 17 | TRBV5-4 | CASSRGRSLLAKNIQYF
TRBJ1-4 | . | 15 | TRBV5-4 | CASSPGEVTNEKLFF
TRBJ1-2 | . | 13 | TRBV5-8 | CASSLVVITGYTF
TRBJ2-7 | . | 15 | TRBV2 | CASIRPGPSAYEQYF
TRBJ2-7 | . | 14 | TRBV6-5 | CASSRWAGSYEQYF
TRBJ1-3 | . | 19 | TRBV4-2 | CASMHTKGTGASSGNTIYF
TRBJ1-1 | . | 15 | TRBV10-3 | CAISESPGMNTEAFF
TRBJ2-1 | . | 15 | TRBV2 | CASSERGLVVNEQFF
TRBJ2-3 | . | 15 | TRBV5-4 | CASSRRDSRTDTQYF
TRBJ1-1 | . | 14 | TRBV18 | CASSKDTLNTEAFF
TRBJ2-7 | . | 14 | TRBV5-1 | CASSVSGSLYEQYF
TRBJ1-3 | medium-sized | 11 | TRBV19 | CASSVGNTIYF
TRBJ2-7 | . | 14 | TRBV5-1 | CASSGRTGISEQYF
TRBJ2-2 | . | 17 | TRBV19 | CASSITGGPGDTGELFF
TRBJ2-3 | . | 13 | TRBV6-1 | CASRGYGPDTQYF
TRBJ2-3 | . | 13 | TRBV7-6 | CASSPRPNPPRYF
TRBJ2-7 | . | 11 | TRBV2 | CAGATLYEQYF
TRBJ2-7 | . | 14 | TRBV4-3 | CASSQDERVGVQYF
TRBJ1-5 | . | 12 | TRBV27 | CASRKQGQPQHF
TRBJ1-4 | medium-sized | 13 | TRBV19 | CASSRSGREKLFF
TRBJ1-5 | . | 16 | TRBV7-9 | CASSLTGQDGNQPQHF
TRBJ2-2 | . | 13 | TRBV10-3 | CAISEMGAGELFF
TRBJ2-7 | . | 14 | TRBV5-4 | CASSLDAEIYEQYF
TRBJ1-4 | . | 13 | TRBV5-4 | CASSSQTNEKLFF
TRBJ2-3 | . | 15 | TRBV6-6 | CASYPAPGGEDTQYF
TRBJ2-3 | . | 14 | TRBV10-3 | CAISLDPRKDTQYF
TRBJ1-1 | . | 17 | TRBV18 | CASSTESFSVTIDGAFF
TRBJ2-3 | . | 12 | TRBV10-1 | CASSPSTDTQYF
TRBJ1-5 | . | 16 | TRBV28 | CASSFEDRAFNQPQHF
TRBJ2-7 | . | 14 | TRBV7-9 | CASSLDAVSYEQYF